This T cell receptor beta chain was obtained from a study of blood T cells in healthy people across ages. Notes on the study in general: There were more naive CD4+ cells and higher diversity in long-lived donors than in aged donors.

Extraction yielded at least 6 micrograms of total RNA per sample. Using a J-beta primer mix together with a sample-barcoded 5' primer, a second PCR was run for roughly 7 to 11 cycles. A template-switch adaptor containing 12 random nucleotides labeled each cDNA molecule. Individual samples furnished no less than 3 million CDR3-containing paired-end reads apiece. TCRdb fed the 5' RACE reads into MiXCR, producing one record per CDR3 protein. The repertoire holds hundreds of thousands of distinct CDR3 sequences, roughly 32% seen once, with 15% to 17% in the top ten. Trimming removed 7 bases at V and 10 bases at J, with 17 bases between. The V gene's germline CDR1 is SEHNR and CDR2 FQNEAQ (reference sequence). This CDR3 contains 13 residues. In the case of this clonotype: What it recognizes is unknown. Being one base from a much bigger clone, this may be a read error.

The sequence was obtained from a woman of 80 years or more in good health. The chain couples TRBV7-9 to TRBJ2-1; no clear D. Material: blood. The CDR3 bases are TGTGCCAGCACCCCGGAAGGGTTTAGGGAGCAGTTCTTC. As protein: CASTPEGFREQFF.